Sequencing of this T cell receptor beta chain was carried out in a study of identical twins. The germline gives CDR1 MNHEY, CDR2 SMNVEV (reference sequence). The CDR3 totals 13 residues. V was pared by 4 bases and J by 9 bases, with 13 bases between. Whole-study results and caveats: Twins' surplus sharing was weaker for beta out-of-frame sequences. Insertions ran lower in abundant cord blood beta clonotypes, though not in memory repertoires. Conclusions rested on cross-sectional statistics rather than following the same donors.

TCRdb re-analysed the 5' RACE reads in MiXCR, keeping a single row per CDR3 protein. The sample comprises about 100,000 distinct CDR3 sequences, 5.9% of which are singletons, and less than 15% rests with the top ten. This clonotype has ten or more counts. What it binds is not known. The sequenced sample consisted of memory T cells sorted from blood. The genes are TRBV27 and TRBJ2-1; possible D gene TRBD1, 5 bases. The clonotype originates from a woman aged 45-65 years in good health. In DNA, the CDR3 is TGTGCCAGCAGTTACCAGGGTCCGGGTGAGCAGTTCTTC. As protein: CASSYQGPGEQFF.